This entry lists 3 T cell receptor beta chains sequenced from one sample in a study of a mutant IDH1 vaccine in newly diagnosed glioma. Time point in this sample: week 47, end of study. Vaccination used 300 ug of mutant IDH1 20-mer peptide per dose, with topical imiquimod. These receptors' antigens are unknown. Measured with immunoSEQ multiplex PCR; TCRdb has only the in-frame clones, and not every one. The sample has about 50,000 clones, 60% to 80% seen once; the top ten hold approximately 5.3%. The sequences come from PBMCs, collected from a glioma patient whose treatment included an IDH1 peptide vaccine. All receptors derive from a man in his fifties with glioma.

This rearrangement joins TRBV7-9 to TRBJ1-2; 8 nucleotides align to TRBD1. V was clipped by 3 bases and J by 8 bases; unmatched bases: 5. CDR1 SEHNR and CDR2 FQNEAQ come from the germline V gene (reference sequence). The CDR3 contains 13 residues. This CDR3 reads CASSFATGDGYTF. The CDR3 DNA reads TGTGCCAGCAGCTTTGCGACAGGGGACGGCTACACCTTC.

The chain carries TRBV5-1 and TRBJ2-7; a possible D gene is TRBD1 (5 bases). The CDR3 totals 14 residues. The V end lost 10 bases, the J end lost 0 bases, and 17 bases lay between the germline ends. Germline V CDR1 and CDR2: SGHRS, YFSETQ. CDR3 in DNA: TGCGCCTCCTCCCCAGGGTCACACTCCTACGAGCAGTACTTC. Its protein is CASSPGSHSYEQYF. The full variable domain, rest sourced from reference TRBV5-1 and TRBJ2-7, is KAGVTQTPRYLIKTRGQQVTLSCSPISGHRSVSWYQQTPGQGLQFLFEYFSETQRNKGNFPGRFSGRQFSNSRSEMNVSTLELGDSALYLCASSPGSHSYEQYFGPGTRLTVT.

This chain connects TRBV6-1 to TRBJ1-2; tentative D call: TRBD1 (5 bases). The CDR3 length is 13 residues. Trimming pared 4 bases from V and 8 bases from J, leaving 14 bases between. Germline V gene data show CDR1 as MNHNS and CDR2 as SASEGT. The CDR3 nucleotides are TGTGCCAGCAGTGTCGGGGCAGAGGAGGGCTACACCTTC. Its protein is CASSVGAEEGYTF.